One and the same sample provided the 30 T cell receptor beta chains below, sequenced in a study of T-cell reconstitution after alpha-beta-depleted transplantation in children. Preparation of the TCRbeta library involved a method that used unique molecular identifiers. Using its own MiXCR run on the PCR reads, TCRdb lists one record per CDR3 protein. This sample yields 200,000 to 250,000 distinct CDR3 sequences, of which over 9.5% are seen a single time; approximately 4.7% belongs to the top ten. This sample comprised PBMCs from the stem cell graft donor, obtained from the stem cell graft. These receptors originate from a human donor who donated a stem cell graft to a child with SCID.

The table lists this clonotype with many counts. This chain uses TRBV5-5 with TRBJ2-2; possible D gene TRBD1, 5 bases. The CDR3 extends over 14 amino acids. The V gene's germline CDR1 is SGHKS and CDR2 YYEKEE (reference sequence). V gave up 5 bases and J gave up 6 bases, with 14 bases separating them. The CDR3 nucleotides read TGTGCCAGCAGGGTACAGGCGAGACCCGGGGAGCTGTTTTTT. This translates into CASRVQARPGELFF.

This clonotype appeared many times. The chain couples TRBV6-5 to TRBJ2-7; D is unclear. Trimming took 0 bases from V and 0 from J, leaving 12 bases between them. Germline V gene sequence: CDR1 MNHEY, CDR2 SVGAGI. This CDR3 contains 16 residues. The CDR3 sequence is CASSYSSHDSSYEQYF. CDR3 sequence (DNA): TGTGCCAGCAGTTACTCCTCACACGATAGCTCCTACGAGCAGTACTTC.

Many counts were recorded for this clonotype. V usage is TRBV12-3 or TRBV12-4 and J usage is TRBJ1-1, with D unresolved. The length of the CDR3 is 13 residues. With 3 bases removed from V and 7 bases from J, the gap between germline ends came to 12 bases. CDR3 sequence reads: CASSFASNLEAFF. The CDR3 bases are TGTGCCAGCAGTTTTGCCAGTAACCTTGAAGCTTTCTTT.

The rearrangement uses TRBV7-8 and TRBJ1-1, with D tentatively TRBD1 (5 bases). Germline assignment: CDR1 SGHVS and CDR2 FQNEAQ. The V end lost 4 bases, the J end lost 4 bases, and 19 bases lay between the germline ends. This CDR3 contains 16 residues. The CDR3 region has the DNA TGTGCCAGCAGCTACGGGGGAAAGAGGGTGAGCACTGAAGCTTTCTTT. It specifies CASSYGGKRVSTEAFF.

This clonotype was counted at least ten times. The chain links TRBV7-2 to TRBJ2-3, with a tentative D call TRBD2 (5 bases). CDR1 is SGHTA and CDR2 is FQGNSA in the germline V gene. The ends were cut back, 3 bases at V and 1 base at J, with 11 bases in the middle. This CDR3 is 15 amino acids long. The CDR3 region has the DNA TGTGCCAGCAGCTTCGACGGGCGGGGCACAGATACGCAGTATTTT. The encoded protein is CASSFDGRGTDTQYF.

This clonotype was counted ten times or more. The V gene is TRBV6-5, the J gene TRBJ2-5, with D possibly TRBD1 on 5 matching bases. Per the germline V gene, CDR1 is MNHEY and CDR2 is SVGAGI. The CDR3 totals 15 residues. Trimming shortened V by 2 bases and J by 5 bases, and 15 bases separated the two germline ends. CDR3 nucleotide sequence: TGTGCCAGCAGTTACGGTGGGGCGGAGTCGGAGACCCAGTACTTC. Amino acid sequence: CASSYGGAESETQYF.

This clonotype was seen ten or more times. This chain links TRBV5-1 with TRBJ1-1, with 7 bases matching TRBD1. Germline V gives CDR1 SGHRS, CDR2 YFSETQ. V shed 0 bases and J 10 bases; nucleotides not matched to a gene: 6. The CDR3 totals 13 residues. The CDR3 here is CASSLAGGSRAFF. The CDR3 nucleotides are TGCGCCAGCAGCTTGGCAGGGGGGAGTCGAGCTTTCTTT. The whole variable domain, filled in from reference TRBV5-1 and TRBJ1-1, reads KAGVTQTPRYLIKTRGQQVTLSCSPISGHRSVSWYQQTPGQGLQFLFEYFSETQRNKGNFPGRFSGRQFSNSRSEMNVSTLELGDSALYLCASSLAGGSRAFFGQGTRLTVV.

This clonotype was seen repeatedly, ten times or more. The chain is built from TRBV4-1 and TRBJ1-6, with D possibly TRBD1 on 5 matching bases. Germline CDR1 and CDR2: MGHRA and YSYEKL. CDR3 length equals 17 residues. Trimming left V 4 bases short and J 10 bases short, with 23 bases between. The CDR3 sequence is CASSRLDRASPQSPLHF. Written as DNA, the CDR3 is TGCGCCAGCAGCCGTTTAGACAGAGCTTCCCCACAATCACCCCTCCACTTT.

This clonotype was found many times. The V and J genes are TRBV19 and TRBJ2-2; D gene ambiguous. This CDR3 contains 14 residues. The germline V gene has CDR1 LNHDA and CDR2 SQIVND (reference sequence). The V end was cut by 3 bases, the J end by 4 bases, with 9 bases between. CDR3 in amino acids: CASSIRTSTGELFF. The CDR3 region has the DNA TGTGCCAGTAGTATCCGGACGAGCACCGGGGAGCTGTTTTTT. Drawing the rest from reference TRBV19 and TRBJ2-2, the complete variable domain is DGGITQSPKYLFRKEGQNVTLSCEQNLNHDAMYWYRQDPGQGLRLIYYSQIVNDFQKGDIAEGYSVSREKKESFPLTVTSAQKNPTAFYLCASSIRTSTGELFFGEGSRLTVL.

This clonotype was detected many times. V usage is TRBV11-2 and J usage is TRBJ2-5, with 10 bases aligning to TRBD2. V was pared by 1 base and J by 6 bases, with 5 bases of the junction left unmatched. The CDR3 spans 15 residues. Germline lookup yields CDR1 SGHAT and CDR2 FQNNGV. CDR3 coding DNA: TGTGCCAGCAGCTTAGGTCCTAGCGGGGGCCAGACCCAGTACTTC. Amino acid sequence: CASSLGPSGGQTQYF.

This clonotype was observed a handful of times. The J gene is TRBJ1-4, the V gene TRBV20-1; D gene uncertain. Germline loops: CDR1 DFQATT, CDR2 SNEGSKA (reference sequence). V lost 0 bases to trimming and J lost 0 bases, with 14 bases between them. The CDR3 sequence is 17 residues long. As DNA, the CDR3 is TGCAGTGCTAGAGATCCCTTGGCAGTCACAACTAATGAAAAACTGTTTTTT. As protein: CSARDPLAVTTNEKLFF.

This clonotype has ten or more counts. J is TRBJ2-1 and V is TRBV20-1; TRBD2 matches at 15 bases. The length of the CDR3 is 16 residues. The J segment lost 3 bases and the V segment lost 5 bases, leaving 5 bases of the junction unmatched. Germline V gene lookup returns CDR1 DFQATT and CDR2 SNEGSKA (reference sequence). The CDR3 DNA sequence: TGCAGTGCTCGGACTAGCGGGGGGGCCGTCTACAATGAGCAGTTCTTC. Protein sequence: CSARTSGGAVYNEQFF.

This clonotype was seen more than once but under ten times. The CDR3 DNA follows: TGCAGTGCTAGAGATCTTGGCGGGGGGGCCGGCGAGCAGTACTTC. It is translated as CSARDLGGGAGEQYF. J is TRBJ2-7 and V is TRBV20-1, with 9 bases aligning to TRBD2. From germline, CDR1 is DFQATT and CDR2 SNEGSKA (reference sequence). This CDR3 has 15 amino acids. The junction had 9 bases not matched to a gene; V was cut back by 0 bases and J by 6 bases.

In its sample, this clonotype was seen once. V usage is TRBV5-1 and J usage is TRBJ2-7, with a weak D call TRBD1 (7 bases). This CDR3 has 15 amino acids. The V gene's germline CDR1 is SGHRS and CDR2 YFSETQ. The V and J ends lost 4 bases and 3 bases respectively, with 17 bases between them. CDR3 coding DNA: TGCGCCAGCAGCCGGGGGACAGCGAACCTCTACGAGCAGTACTTC. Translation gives CASSRGTANLYEQYF. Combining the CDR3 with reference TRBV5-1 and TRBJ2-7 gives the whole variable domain KAGVTQTPRYLIKTRGQQVTLSCSPISGHRSVSWYQQTPGQGLQFLFEYFSETQRNKGNFPGRFSGRQFSNSRSEMNVSTLELGDSALYLCASSRGTANLYEQYFGPGTRLTVT.

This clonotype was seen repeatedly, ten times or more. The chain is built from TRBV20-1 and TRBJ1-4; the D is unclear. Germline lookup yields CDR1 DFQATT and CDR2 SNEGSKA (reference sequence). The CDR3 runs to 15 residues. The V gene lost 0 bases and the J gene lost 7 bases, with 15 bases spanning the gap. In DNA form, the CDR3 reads TGCAGTGCTAGAGATGTAGCGCGGCTCGGTGAAAAACTGTTTTTT. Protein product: CSARDVARLGEKLFF.

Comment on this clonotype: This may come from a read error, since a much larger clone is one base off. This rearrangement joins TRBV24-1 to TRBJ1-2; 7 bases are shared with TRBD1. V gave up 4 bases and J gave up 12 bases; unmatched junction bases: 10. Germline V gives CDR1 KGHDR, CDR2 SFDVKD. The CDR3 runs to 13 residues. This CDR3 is CATSDHNRGGDTF. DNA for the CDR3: TGTGCCACCAGTGACCATAACAGGGGAGGCGACACCTTC.

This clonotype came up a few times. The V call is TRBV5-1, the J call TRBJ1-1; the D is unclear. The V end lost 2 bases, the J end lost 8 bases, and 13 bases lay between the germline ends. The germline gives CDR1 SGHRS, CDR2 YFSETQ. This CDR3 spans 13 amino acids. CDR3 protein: CASSLDTFVEAFF. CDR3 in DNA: TGCGCCAGCAGCTTAGACACCTTTGTAGAAGCTTTCTTT.

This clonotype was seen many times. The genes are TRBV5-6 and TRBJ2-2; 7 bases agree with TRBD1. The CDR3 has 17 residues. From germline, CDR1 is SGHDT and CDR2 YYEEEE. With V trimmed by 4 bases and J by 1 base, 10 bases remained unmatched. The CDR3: CASSPKWGQRNTGELFF. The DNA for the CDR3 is TGTGCCAGCAGCCCTAAATGGGGACAGAGGAACACCGGGGAGCTGTTTTTT. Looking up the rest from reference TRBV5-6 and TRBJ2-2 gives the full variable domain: DAGVTQSPTHLIKTRGQQVTLRCSPKSGHDTVSWYQQALGQGPQFIFQYYEEEERQRGNFPDRFSGHQFPNYSSELNVNALLLGDSALYLCASSPKWGQRNTGELFFGEGSRLTVL.

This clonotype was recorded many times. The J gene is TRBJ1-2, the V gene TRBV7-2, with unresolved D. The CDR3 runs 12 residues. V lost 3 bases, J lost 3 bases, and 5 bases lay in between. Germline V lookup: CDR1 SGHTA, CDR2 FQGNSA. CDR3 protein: CASSFRHYGYTF. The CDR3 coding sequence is TGTGCCAGCAGCTTTCGACACTATGGCTACACCTTC.

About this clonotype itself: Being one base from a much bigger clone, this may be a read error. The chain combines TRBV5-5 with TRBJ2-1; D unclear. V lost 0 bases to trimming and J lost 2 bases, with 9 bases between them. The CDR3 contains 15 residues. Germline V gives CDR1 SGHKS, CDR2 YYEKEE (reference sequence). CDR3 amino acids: CASSLAANTYNEQFF. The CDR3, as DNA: TGTGCCAGCAGCTTGGCAGCCAATACCTACAATGAGCAGTTCTTC. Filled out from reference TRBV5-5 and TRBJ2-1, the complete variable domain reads DAGVTQSPTHLIKTRGQQVTLRCSPISGHKSVSWYQQVLGQGPQFIFQYYEKEERGRGNFPDRFSARQFPNYSSELNVNALLLGDSALYLCASSLAANTYNEQFFGPGTRLTVL.

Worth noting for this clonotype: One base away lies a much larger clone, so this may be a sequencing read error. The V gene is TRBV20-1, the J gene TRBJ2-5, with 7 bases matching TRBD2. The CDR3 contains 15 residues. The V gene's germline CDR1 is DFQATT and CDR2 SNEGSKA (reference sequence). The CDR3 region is CSATDQAGSQETQSF. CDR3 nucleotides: TGCAGTGCTACCGACCAAGCGGGGTCCCAAGAGACCCAGTCCTTC.

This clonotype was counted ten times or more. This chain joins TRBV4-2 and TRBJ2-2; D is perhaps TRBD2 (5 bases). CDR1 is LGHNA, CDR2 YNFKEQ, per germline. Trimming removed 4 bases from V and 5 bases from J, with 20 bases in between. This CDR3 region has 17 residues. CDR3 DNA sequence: TGTGCCAGCAGCCCCGAGAGAGGGCCCTCCCCGACCGGGGAGCTGTTTTTT. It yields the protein CASSPERGPSPTGELFF.

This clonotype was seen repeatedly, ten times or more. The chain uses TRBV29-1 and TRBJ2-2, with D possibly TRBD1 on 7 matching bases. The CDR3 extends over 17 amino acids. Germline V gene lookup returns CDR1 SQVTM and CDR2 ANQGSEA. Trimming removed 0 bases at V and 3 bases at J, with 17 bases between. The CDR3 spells CSVEEEGQFLDTGELFF. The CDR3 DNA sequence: TGCAGCGTTGAAGAGGAGGGACAGTTTCTCGACACCGGGGAGCTGTTTTTT.

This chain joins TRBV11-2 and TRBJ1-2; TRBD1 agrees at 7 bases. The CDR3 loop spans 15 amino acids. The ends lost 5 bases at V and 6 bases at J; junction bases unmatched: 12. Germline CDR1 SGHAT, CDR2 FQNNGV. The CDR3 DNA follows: TGTGCCAGCAGCCCCCGCCGGACAGGCCTCGATGGCTACACCTTC. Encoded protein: CASSPRRTGLDGYTF.

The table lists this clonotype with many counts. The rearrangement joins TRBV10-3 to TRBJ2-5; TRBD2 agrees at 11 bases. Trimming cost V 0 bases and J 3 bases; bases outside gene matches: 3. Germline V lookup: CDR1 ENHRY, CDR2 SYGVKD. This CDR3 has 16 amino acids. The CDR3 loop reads CAISESTSGDKETQYF. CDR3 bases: TGTGCCATCAGTGAGTCGACTAGCGGGGATAAAGAGACCCAGTACTTC.

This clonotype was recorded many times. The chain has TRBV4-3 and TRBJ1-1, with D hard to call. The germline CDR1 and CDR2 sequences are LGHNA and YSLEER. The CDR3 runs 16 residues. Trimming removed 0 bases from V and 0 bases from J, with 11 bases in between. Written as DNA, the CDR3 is TGCGCCAGCAGCCAAGAAGCCCAGAAGGTGAACACTGAAGCTTTCTTT. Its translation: CASSQEAQKVNTEAFF.

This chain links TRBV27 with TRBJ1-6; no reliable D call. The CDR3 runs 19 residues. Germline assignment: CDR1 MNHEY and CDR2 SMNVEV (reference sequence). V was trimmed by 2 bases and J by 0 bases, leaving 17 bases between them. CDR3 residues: CASSLTAVRPSSYNSPLHF. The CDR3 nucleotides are TGTGCCAGCAGTTTAACGGCAGTTCGTCCCAGCTCCTATAATTCACCCCTCCACTTT.

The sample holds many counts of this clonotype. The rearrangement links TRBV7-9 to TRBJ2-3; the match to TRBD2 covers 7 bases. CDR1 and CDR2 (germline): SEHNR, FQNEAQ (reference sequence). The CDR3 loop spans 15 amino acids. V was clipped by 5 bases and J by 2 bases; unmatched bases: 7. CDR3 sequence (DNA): TGTGCCAGCAGCCCCCCGGGACTAACCACAGATACGCAGTATTTT. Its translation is CASSPPGLTTDTQYF.

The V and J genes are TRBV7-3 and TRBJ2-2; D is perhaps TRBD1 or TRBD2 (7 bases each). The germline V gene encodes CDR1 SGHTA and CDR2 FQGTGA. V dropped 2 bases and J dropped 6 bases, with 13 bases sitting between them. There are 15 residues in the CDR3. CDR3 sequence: CASSLLQGGPGELFF. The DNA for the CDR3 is TGTGCCAGCAGCTTACTCCAGGGGGGGCCCGGGGAGCTGTTTTTT. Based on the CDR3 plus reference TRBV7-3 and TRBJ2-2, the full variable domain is GAGVSQTPSNKVTEKGKYVELRCDPISGHTALYWYRQSLGQGPEFLIYFQGTGAADDSGLPNDRFFAVRPEGSVSTLKIQRTERGDSAVYLCASSLLQGGPGELFFGEGSRLTVL.

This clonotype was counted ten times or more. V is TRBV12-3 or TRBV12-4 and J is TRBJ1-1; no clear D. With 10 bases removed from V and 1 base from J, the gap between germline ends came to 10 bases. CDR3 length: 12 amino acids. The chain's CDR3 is CATLGGNTEAFF. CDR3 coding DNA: TGTGCCACTCTGGGCGGGAACACTGAAGCTTTCTTT.